These 20 T cell receptor beta chains originate from one sample sequenced in a study of blood T cell repertoires in COVID-19. Assay used: immunoSEQ multiplex PCR; TCRdb lists only in-frame clones, some missing. Of some 83,000 clones listed, roughly 70% are singletons. The source material was peripheral blood. The receptors were gathered from an elderly woman with acute or convalescent COVID-19.

V and J are TRBV28 and TRBJ1-2; 7 nucleotides agree with TRBD1. After removal of 6 bases from V and 4 bases from J, the junction contained 11 bases not matched to a gene. CDR3 length equals 15 residues. Germline V gene lookup returns CDR1 MDHEN and CDR2 SYDVKM. CDR3 amino acids: CASSWGPGGSYGYTF. CDR3 sequence (DNA): TGTGCCAGCAGCTGGGGGCCAGGGGGAAGCTATGGCTACACCTTC.

This sequence joins TRBV9 and TRBJ1-3, with D perhaps TRBD1 (6 bases). CDR1 is SGDLS and CDR2 is YYNGEE in the germline V gene. V gave up 0 bases and J gave up 4 bases, with 14 bases separating them. The length of the CDR3 is 16 residues. The DNA of the CDR3 is TGTGCCAGCAGCGTAGAAGCGGTCAGGGGCGGAAACACCATATATTTT. This sequence encodes CASSVEAVRGGNTIYF.

This chain links TRBV19 with TRBJ2-7; 10 bases map to TRBD1. This CDR3 comprises 17 residues. Germline-derived CDR1 and CDR2 are LNHDA and SQIVND (reference sequence). Losses at the gene ends were 5 bases for V and 4 bases for J; bases not matched to a gene: 14. CDR3 amino acids: CASSAPSETGGGYEQYF. CDR3 bases: TGTGCCAGTAGTGCCCCGTCGGAGACAGGGGGCGGGTACGAGCAGTACTTC.

V and J are TRBV30 and TRBJ1-1; 10 nucleotides agree with TRBD1. CDR1 GTSNPN and CDR2 SVGIG come from the germline V gene (reference sequence). This CDR3 comprises 13 residues. The V segment lost 7 bases and the J segment 0 bases; nucleotides outside the gene matches: 2. The CDR3 DNA reads as TGTGCCTCTGACAGGGGGCTGAACACTGAAGCTTTCTTT. This translates into CASDRGLNTEAFF.

V gene TRBV18 combines with J gene TRBJ1-2; D gene unclear. Germline V lookup: CDR1 KGHSH, CDR2 LQKENI. The CDR3 is 15 residues long. V lost 0 bases to trimming and J lost 7 bases, with 15 bases between them. CDR3 DNA sequence: TGTGCCAGCTCACCACCGAGGGCCGATACTAGTGGCTACACCTTC. Translating it yields CASSPPRADTSGYTF.

This clone has a single count. The V call is TRBV2, the J call TRBJ2-7, with 9 bases lining up with TRBD1. Germline V gene data show CDR1 as SNHLY and CDR2 as FYNNEI. V lost 4 bases to trimming and J lost 2 bases; unmatched junction nucleotides: 3. The CDR3 has 14 amino acids. The CDR3 reads CASSAGTGPYEQYF. CDR3 coding DNA: TGTGCCAGCAGTGCCGGGACAGGGCCCTACGAGCAGTACTTC.

The chain combines TRBV28 with TRBJ2-3, with 9 bases lining up with TRBD1. V dropped 6 bases and J dropped 5; count of bases not matched to a gene: 9. The CDR3 consists of 15 residues. Germline-derived CDR1 and CDR2 are MDHEN and SYDVKM. CDR3 sequence: CASRLPGQGGDTQYF. The DNA of the CDR3 is TGTGCCAGCAGACTTCCGGGACAGGGTGGAGATACGCAGTATTTT.

This clone was seen more than once but under ten times. The rearrangement links TRBV27 to TRBJ2-1; 9 positions agree with TRBD1. After removal of 2 bases from V and 1 base from J, the junction contained 0 bases not matched to a gene. The length of the CDR3 is 15 residues. CDR1 is MNHEY, CDR2 SMNVEV, per germline (reference sequence). As DNA, the CDR3 is TGTGCCAGCAGTTTAGACAGGGGGTCCTACAATGAGCAGTTCTTC. This translates into CASSLDRGSYNEQFF.

This clone was counted between two and nine times. The chain couples TRBV5-4 to TRBJ2-3; maybe TRBD1 (6 bases). This CDR3 contains 18 residues. Germline V CDR1 and CDR2: SGHNT, YYREEE (reference sequence). V was clipped by 3 bases and J by 1 base, with 21 bases between them. The CDR3 is CASSSSRARTAGTDTQYF. The CDR3, as DNA: TGTGCCAGCAGCTCCTCTCGCGCCCGGACAGCCGGCACAGATACGCAGTATTTT.

This rearrangement joins TRBV24-1 to TRBJ2-7, with D tentatively TRBD1 (5 bases). Germline lookup yields CDR1 KGHDR and CDR2 SFDVKD. Trimming left V 1 base short and J 7 bases short, with 16 bases between. The length of the CDR3 is 15 residues. CDR3 sequence (DNA): TGTGCCACCAGTGATTTCCAGGACAAAACGGAGGAGCAGTACTTC. It encodes CATSDFQDKTEEQYF.

This clone turned up a few times. The chain couples TRBV5-5 to TRBJ1-1; D unclear. The CDR3 length is 14 residues. Per germline, CDR1 SGHKS and CDR2 YYEKEE (reference sequence). V lost 0 bases, J lost 1 base, and 7 bases lay in between. The CDR3 spells CASSLDPWNTEAFF. CDR3 coding DNA: TGTGCCAGCAGCTTGGATCCCTGGAACACTGAAGCTTTCTTT.

V and J are TRBV6-5 and TRBJ1-5; D uncertain. The length of the CDR3 is 15 residues. Germline V gene sequence: CDR1 MNHEY, CDR2 SVGAGI. Trimming shortened V by 0 bases and J by 10 bases, and 16 bases separated the two germline ends. The CDR3 region is CASSYSRFSGYPQHF. For the CDR3, the DNA is TGTGCCAGCAGTTACTCGAGGTTTTCGGGTTACCCCCAGCATTTT.

V usage is TRBV2 and J usage is TRBJ2-4, with a tentative D call TRBD1 (6 bases). V lost 4 bases and J lost 0, with 13 bases in between. CDR1 and CDR2 from the germline V gene are SNHLY and FYNNEI. The CDR3 covers 16 residues. The CDR3 protein is CASSVGRGIAKNIQYF. CDR3 sequence (DNA): TGTGCCAGCAGTGTCGGTAGGGGGATAGCCAAAAACATTCAGTACTTC. Filled out from reference TRBV2 and TRBJ2-4, the complete variable domain reads EPEVTQTPSHQVTQMGQEVILRCVPISNHLYFYWYRQILGQKVEFLVSFYNNEISEKSEIFDDQFSVERPDGSNFTLKIRSTKLEDSAMYFCASSVGRGIAKNIQYFGAGTRLSVL.

For this clone: Different DNA sequences within this sample yield the same CDR3. The V gene is TRBV9, the J gene TRBJ2-7; D is ambiguous. Germline lookup yields CDR1 SGDLS and CDR2 YYNGEE. There are 14 residues in the CDR3. V lost 0 bases and J 1 base, leaving 8 bases between the germline ends. The CDR3 sequence is CASSVVPSSYEQYF. CDR3 coding DNA: TGTGCCAGCAGCGTAGTCCCTAGTTCCTACGAGCAGTACTTC. Full variable domain (outside the CDR3, taken from reference TRBV9 and TRBJ2-7): DSGVTQTPKHLITATGQRVTLRCSPRSGDLSVYWYQQSLDQGLQFLIQYYNGEERAKGNILERFSAQQFPDLHSELNLSSLELGDSALYFCASSVVPSSYEQYFGPGTRLTVT.

The CDR3 sequence is CASSLGFGKDTQYF. CDR3 DNA sequence: TGTGCCAGCAGCTTAGGTTTCGGGAAAGATACGCAGTATTTT. V and J are TRBV7-2 and TRBJ2-3, with TRBD2 as a possible D gene (5 bases). Trimming left V 1 base short and J 5 bases short, with 10 bases between. Germline CDR1 SGHTA, CDR2 FQGNSA. This CDR3 has 14 residues.

V is TRBV14 and J is TRBJ2-6; D is possibly TRBD2 (5 bases). Trimming left V 1 base short and J 0 bases short, with 7 bases between. The CDR3 runs to 16 residues. Germline assignment: CDR1 SGHDN and CDR2 FVKESK. CDR3 coding DNA: TGTGCCAGCAGCCAAGTCGGGATCTCTGGGGCCAACGTCCTGACTTTC. Its protein is CASSQVGISGANVLTF.

This rearrangement joins TRBV6-2 or TRBV6-3 to TRBJ2-7; possible D gene TRBD2, 7 bases. This CDR3 comprises 13 residues. The germline CDR1 and CDR2 sequences are MNHEY and SVGEGT. Deletions cut 3 bases from V and 6 bases from J, with 12 bases between. The chain's CDR3 is CASSYYREGEQYF. The CDR3 DNA is TGTGCCAGCAGTTATTACAGGGAGGGCGAGCAGTACTTC.

V and J are TRBV11-2 and TRBJ1-1; D remains unclear. The V and J ends lost 5 bases and 1 base respectively, with 11 bases between them. Germline V gene lookup returns CDR1 SGHAT and CDR2 FQNNGV. The CDR3 runs to 14 residues. The CDR3: CASSLRLGNTEAFF. For the CDR3, the DNA is TGTGCCAGCAGCCTCCGACTGGGGAACACTGAAGCTTTCTTT.

This clone has only one observation. At one of its ends the junction is not consistent with the germline gene, which may arise from a read error. The CDR3 bases are TGCGCCAGCCGCGGAGCGGCGGGGGGGCCGGCAGCCGGGGAGCTGTTTTTT. The encoded protein is CASRGAAGGPAAGELFF. The chain joins TRBV9 to TRBJ2-2; 9 nucleotides match TRBD2. The germline V gene has CDR1 SGDLS and CDR2 YYNGEE. This CDR3 spans 17 amino acids.

This chain links TRBV19 with TRBJ1-1, with D perhaps matching TRBD1 (5 bases). The CDR3 is made up of 15 amino acids. Germline V gene lookup returns CDR1 LNHDA and CDR2 SQIVND (reference sequence). V was trimmed by 2 bases and J by 0 bases, leaving 10 bases between them. Written as DNA, the CDR3 is TGTGCCAGTAGTATAACGGGGGTCATGAACACTGAAGCTTTCTTT. Residues: CASSITGVMNTEAFF.